Listed below are T cell receptor beta chains from one sample, sequenced in a study of regulatory T cells in long-lasting Graves disease. One entry per CDR3 protein, called by TCRdb with MiXCR from the multiplex PCR reads. In the table there are hundreds of thousands of distinct CDR3 sequences, under 25% of which are singletons. Sequenced here: peripheral blood mononuclear cells (PBMCs), sampled when the disease was refractory, from a patient treated with antithyroid drugs. The receptor source for this set is a female donor with Graves disease. The CDR3 runs from the conserved cysteine through the conserved F or W. D genes are given only for firm matches. Not all rows give a size; the values are once, few, many and, for expanded clones, a class.

v_gene: TRBV6-2/TRBV6-3
d_gene: NA
len: 13
abundance: many
j_gene: TRBJ2-2
CDR3nt: TGTGCCAGCAGGCCGGGTAACACCGGGGAGCTGTTTTTT
CDR3aa: CASRPGNTGELFF

v_gene: TRBV12-3/TRBV12-4
d_gene: TRBD1
len: 16
abundance: many
j_gene: TRBJ1-3
CDR3nt: TGTGCCAGCAGAAGGACAGGGGGCATCTCTGGAAACACCATATATTTT
CDR3aa: CASRRTGGISGNTIYF

v_gene: TRBV28
d_gene: TRBD1
len: 19
abundance: many
j_gene: TRBJ1-2
CDR3nt: TGTGCCAGCAGTCCTCCCCCCGTTGTTGGGGACAGGGGGCAGGATGGCTACACCTTC
CDR3aa: CASSPPPVVGDRGQDGYTF

v_gene: TRBV10-3
d_gene: TRBD2
len: 13
abundance: few
j_gene: TRBJ2-2
CDR3nt: TGCGCACTAGCGGGAGGGCCTGGCGGGGAGCTGTTTTTT
CDR3aa: CALAGGPGGELFF

v_gene: TRBV30
d_gene: TRBD1
len: 13
abundance: NA
j_gene: TRBJ2-7
CDR3nt: TGTGCCTGGAGTGAGGGGGCGCTGGACGAGCAGTACTTC
CDR3aa: CAWSEGALDEQYF

v_gene: TRBV20-1
d_gene: NA
len: 13
abundance: NA
j_gene: TRBJ1-5
CDR3nt: TGCAGTGCCCCGGAGGATAGCAATCAGCCCCAGCATTTT
CDR3aa: CSAPEDSNQPQHF

v_gene: TRBV3-1
d_gene: TRBD2
len: 17
abundance: many
j_gene: TRBJ2-5
CDR3nt: TGTGCCAGCAGCCTCCCCCGTGCAGGACTAGCGGGCGAGACCCAGTACTTC
CDR3aa: CASSLPRAGLAGETQYF

v_gene: TRBV29-1
d_gene: TRBD1
len: 14
abundance: few
j_gene: TRBJ1-2
CDR3nt: TGCAGCGTTGAGTTGTCAGGGGGCTACTATGGCTACACCTTC
CDR3aa: CSVELSGGYYGYTF

v_gene: TRBV12-3/TRBV12-4
d_gene: TRBD2
len: 15
abundance: many
j_gene: TRBJ2-2
CDR3nt: TGTGCCAGCGGCATGCGGGAGGGCGGCGCCGGGGAGCTGTTTTTT
CDR3aa: CASGMREGGAGELFF

v_gene: TRBV6-1
d_gene: NA
len: 16
abundance: many
j_gene: TRBJ2-7
CDR3nt: TGTGCCAGCAGTGAACCTCCGAGTACAGGGTGGGACGAGCAGTACTTC
CDR3aa: CASSEPPSTGWDEQYF

v_gene: TRBV10-3
d_gene: TRBD1
len: 13
abundance: many
j_gene: TRBJ1-6
CDR3nt: TGTGCCTTAGGACAGGGCCATAATTCACCCCTCCACTTT
CDR3aa: CALGQGHNSPLHF

v_gene: TRBV2
d_gene: NA
len: 14
abundance: few
j_gene: TRBJ2-7
CDR3nt: TGTGCCAGCAGCGTCCGGGACCCCTCGAGGGAGCAGTACTTC
CDR3aa: CASSVRDPSREQYF

v_gene: TRBV9
d_gene: NA
len: 15
abundance: many
j_gene: TRBJ2-7
CDR3nt: TGTGCCAGCAGCGTAGGAATCGATGGCCGCTACGAGCAGTACTTC
CDR3aa: CASSVGIDGRYEQYF

v_gene: TRBV28
d_gene: NA
len: 13
abundance: NA
j_gene: TRBJ2-2
CDR3nt: TGTGCCAGCGAAGAGGGTTGGACCGGGGAGCTGTTTTTT
CDR3aa: CASEEGWTGELFF

v_gene: TRBV19
d_gene: NA
len: 11
abundance: NA
j_gene: TRBJ2-5
CDR3nt: TGTGCCAGTAGTATCCGGGAGACCCAGTACTTC
CDR3aa: CASSIRETQYF

v_gene: TRBV20-1
d_gene: NA
len: 12
abundance: NA
j_gene: TRBJ2-3
CDR3nt: TGCAGTGCAGGGGGGTACACAGATACGCAGTATTTT
CDR3aa: CSAGGYTDTQYF

v_gene: TRBV7-6
d_gene: NA
len: 13
abundance: few
j_gene: TRBJ2-4
CDR3nt: TGTGCCAGCAGCCCCTTGGGGAGGAGCATTCAGTACTTC
CDR3aa: CASSPLGRSIQYF

v_gene: TRBV12-3/TRBV12-4
d_gene: NA
len: 12
abundance: many
j_gene: TRBJ1-2
CDR3nt: TGTGCCAGCAGTTTAAACCGCTATGGCTACACCTTC
CDR3aa: CASSLNRYGYTF

v_gene: TRBV6-1
d_gene: TRBD1
len: 14
abundance: NA
j_gene: TRBJ2-7
CDR3nt: TGTGCCAGCAGCTTCGACAGGGTTTTGGGCGAGCAGTACTTC
CDR3aa: CASSFDRVLGEQYF

v_gene: TRBV5-1
d_gene: TRBD2
len: 18
abundance: NA
j_gene: TRBJ2-2
CDR3nt: TGCGCCAGCAGCGCCGGACTAGCGGGAGGGGGGAACACCGGGGAGCTGTTTTTT
CDR3aa: CASSAGLAGGGNTGELFF

v_gene: TRBV7-2
d_gene: NA
len: 13
abundance: NA
j_gene: TRBJ2-3
CDR3nt: TGTGCCAGCAGCCATGACCTCAGGGATACGCAGTATTTT
CDR3aa: CASSHDLRDTQYF

v_gene: TRBV4-3
d_gene: TRBD1
len: 17
abundance: few
j_gene: TRBJ1-1
CDR3nt: TGCGCCAGCAGCCAAGAAATGGGACAGCTCATGAACACTGAAGCTTTCTTT
CDR3aa: CASSQEMGQLMNTEAFF

v_gene: TRBV7-9
d_gene: NA
len: 14
abundance: NA
j_gene: TRBJ2-2
CDR3nt: TGTGCCAGCAGCTCCCACAGGGACACCGGGGAGCTGTTTTTT
CDR3aa: CASSSHRDTGELFF

v_gene: TRBV5-1
d_gene: NA
len: 14
abundance: NA
j_gene: TRBJ1-2
CDR3nt: TGCGCCAGCAGCTGGGGAACACCGGGAGATGGCTACACCTTC
CDR3aa: CASSWGTPGDGYTF

v_gene: TRBV19
d_gene: NA
len: 14
abundance: few
j_gene: TRBJ1-1
CDR3nt: TGTGCCAGTAGTATCGGACATATGAACACTGAAGCTTTCTTT
CDR3aa: CASSIGHMNTEAFF

v_gene: TRBV7-9
d_gene: TRBD2
len: 16
abundance: few
j_gene: TRBJ2-2
CDR3nt: TGTGCCAGCAGCTTGTCCAGCGGGAGGCGCACCGGGGAGCTGTTTTTT
CDR3aa: CASSLSSGRRTGELFF

v_gene: TRBV28
d_gene: NA
len: 16
abundance: many
j_gene: TRBJ2-7
CDR3nt: TGTGCCAGCAGTTCCCCCCCCAGGGAAAGCTCCTACGAGCAGTACTTC
CDR3aa: CASSSPPRESSYEQYF

v_gene: TRBV27
d_gene: TRBD2
len: 15
abundance: many
j_gene: TRBJ2-7
CDR3nt: TGTGCCAGCAGTTTACGCGGACTAGGAGCCCGCGAGCAGTACTTC
CDR3aa: CASSLRGLGAREQYF

v_gene: TRBV6-2/TRBV6-3
d_gene: NA
len: 15
abundance: NA
j_gene: TRBJ2-5
CDR3nt: TGTGCCAGCAGTTACGGGGCGGGATTCCAAGAGACCCAGTACTTC
CDR3aa: CASSYGAGFQETQYF

v_gene: TRBV7-9
d_gene: TRBD2
len: 19
abundance: few
j_gene: TRBJ2-5
CDR3nt: TGTGCCAGCTCCCCGCCCCCCGGGTCGGGAGGCGCCTACCAAGAGACCCAGTACTTC
CDR3aa: CASSPPPGSGGAYQETQYF

v_gene: TRBV5-1
d_gene: TRBD1
len: 14
abundance: NA
j_gene: TRBJ1-2
CDR3nt: TGCGCCAGCAGCTTGGACACAGGGGCGGCTGGCTACACCTTC
CDR3aa: CASSLDTGAAGYTF

v_gene: TRBV3-1
d_gene: TRBD1
len: 13
abundance: many
j_gene: TRBJ1-1
CDR3nt: TGTGCCAGCAGGGACAGGGCGAGACGGAAAGCTTTCTTT
CDR3aa: CASRDRARRKAFF

v_gene: TRBV4-1
d_gene: TRBD1
len: 15
abundance: NA
j_gene: TRBJ2-4
CDR3nt: TGCGCCAGCAGCGCGGACCGGGACAGGGCCAACATTCAGTACTTC
CDR3aa: CASSADRDRANIQYF

v_gene: TRBV12-3/TRBV12-4
d_gene: NA
len: 14
abundance: many
j_gene: TRBJ1-1
CDR3nt: TGTGCCACCAGTCCCGGGACACCGAACACTGAAGCTTTCTTT
CDR3aa: CATSPGTPNTEAFF

v_gene: TRBV28
d_gene: NA
len: 14
abundance: many
j_gene: TRBJ1-2
CDR3nt: TGTGCCAGTACTAAGGCCTCGACAACCTATGGCTACACCTTC
CDR3aa: CASTKASTTYGYTF

v_gene: TRBV6-1
d_gene: NA
len: 12
abundance: few
j_gene: TRBJ2-7
CDR3nt: TGTGCCAGCAGCGATGGACAGTACGAGCAGTACTTC
CDR3aa: CASSDGQYEQYF

v_gene: TRBV5-4
d_gene: NA
len: 14
abundance: once
j_gene: TRBJ2-2
CDR3nt: TGTGCCAGCAGCTTGAACCTAGGCTCCGGGGAGCTGTTTTTT
CDR3aa: CASSLNLGSGELFF

v_gene: TRBV3-1
d_gene: NA
len: 12
abundance: few
j_gene: TRBJ1-2
CDR3nt: TGTGCCAGCAGCCGCGGGGGCCTTGGCTACACCTTC
CDR3aa: CASSRGGLGYTF

v_gene: TRBV27
d_gene: NA
len: 14
abundance: NA
j_gene: TRBJ1-2
CDR3nt: TGTGCCAGCAGTTCGGACAACGGATATGTTGGCTACACCTTC
CDR3aa: CASSSDNGYVGYTF

v_gene: TRBV10-3
d_gene: TRBD1
len: 14
abundance: many
j_gene: TRBJ2-7
CDR3nt: TGTGCCATCAGTCCGGGACAGTCTACGTTGGAGCAGTACTTC
CDR3aa: CAISPGQSTLEQYF

v_gene: TRBV18
d_gene: NA
len: 16
abundance: few
j_gene: TRBJ2-7
CDR3nt: TGTGCCAGCTCACCACCGGATGGGCAGGGGACCTACGAGCAGTACTTC
CDR3aa: CASSPPDGQGTYEQYF

v_gene: TRBV25-1
d_gene: TRBD1
len: 15
abundance: many
j_gene: TRBJ1-1
CDR3nt: TGTGCCAGCAGTGAATCCGCAGGGGGAAGTACTGAAGCTTTCTTT
CDR3aa: CASSESAGGSTEAFF

v_gene: TRBV5-1
d_gene: NA
len: 15
abundance: NA
j_gene: TRBJ2-1
CDR3nt: TGCGCCAGCAGCGCCGGGATTAACTCCTACAATGAGCAGTTCTTC
CDR3aa: CASSAGINSYNEQFF

v_gene: TRBV15
d_gene: NA
len: 12
abundance: NA
j_gene: TRBJ1-5
CDR3nt: TGTGCCACCAGCAGTCGCAATCAGCCCCAGCATTTT
CDR3aa: CATSSRNQPQHF

v_gene: TRBV12-3/TRBV12-4
d_gene: NA
len: 13
abundance: once
j_gene: TRBJ2-7
CDR3nt: TGTGCCAGCAGCGTAGCAGGGTTCCACGAGCAGTACTTC
CDR3aa: CASSVAGFHEQYF

v_gene: TRBV15
d_gene: TRBD1
len: 17
abundance: few
j_gene: TRBJ2-4
CDR3nt: TGTGCCACCAGCAGAGATGGACCGGGACAGGGGGCGAACATTCAGTACTTC
CDR3aa: CATSRDGPGQGANIQYF

v_gene: TRBV5-4
d_gene: NA
len: 14
abundance: NA
j_gene: TRBJ2-2
CDR3nt: TGTGCCAGCAGCTTTGATAGGGATGCCGGGGAGCTGTTTTTT
CDR3aa: CASSFDRDAGELFF

v_gene: TRBV6-1
d_gene: NA
len: 14
abundance: NA
j_gene: TRBJ2-7
CDR3nt: TGTGCCAGCACTCTACCAGACAGTCATTACGAGCAGTACTTC
CDR3aa: CASTLPDSHYEQYF

v_gene: TRBV5-4
d_gene: TRBD2
len: 15
abundance: few
j_gene: TRBJ2-2
CDR3nt: TGTGCCAGCAGCTTCTTTAGCGGGGGCACCGGGGAGCTGTTTTTT
CDR3aa: CASSFFSGGTGELFF

v_gene: TRBV27
d_gene: NA
len: 14
abundance: few
j_gene: TRBJ1-6
CDR3nt: TGTGCCAGCAGTAAGGGACCCAATAATTCACCCCTCCACTTT
CDR3aa: CASSKGPNNSPLHF

v_gene: TRBV4-1
d_gene: NA
len: 15
abundance: NA
j_gene: TRBJ2-7
CDR3nt: TGCGCCAGCAGCCAAGAGTTAAATTATCTTTACGAGCAGTACTTC
CDR3aa: CASSQELNYLYEQYF

v_gene: TRBV20-1
d_gene: TRBD1
len: 13
abundance: few
j_gene: TRBJ2-5
CDR3nt: TGCAGTGCCCGACAGGGTTTCCAAGAGACCCAGTACTTC
CDR3aa: CSARQGFQETQYF

v_gene: TRBV12-3/TRBV12-4
d_gene: NA
len: 15
abundance: few
j_gene: TRBJ1-6
CDR3nt: TGTGCCAGCAGCTTATTGGGTCCGAAGAATTCACCCCTCCACTTT
CDR3aa: CASSLLGPKNSPLHF

v_gene: TRBV29-1
d_gene: NA
len: 14
abundance: many
j_gene: TRBJ2-7
CDR3nt: TGCAGCGTTGAAGATCCCGGCATGTCCTACGAGCAGTACTTC
CDR3aa: CSVEDPGMSYEQYF

v_gene: TRBV6-1
d_gene: NA
len: 13
abundance: few
j_gene: TRBJ2-2
CDR3nt: TGTGCCAGCAGCGGGATGGACACCGGGGAGCTGTTTTTT
CDR3aa: CASSGMDTGELFF

v_gene: TRBV5-1
d_gene: NA
len: 15
abundance: NA
j_gene: TRBJ2-7
CDR3nt: TGCGCCAGCAGGATGGGGGACCCGAGCTCCTACGAGCAGTACTTC
CDR3aa: CASRMGDPSSYEQYF

v_gene: TRBV28
d_gene: NA
len: 12
abundance: many
j_gene: TRBJ2-7
CDR3nt: TGTGCCAGCAGTAGGGACATCTACGAGCAGTACTTC
CDR3aa: CASSRDIYEQYF

v_gene: TRBV7-3
d_gene: NA
len: 14
abundance: few
j_gene: TRBJ2-7
CDR3nt: TGTGCCAGCAGCTTGGCGGGGGCAGCTAACGAGCAGTACTTC
CDR3aa: CASSLAGAANEQYF

v_gene: TRBV2
d_gene: TRBD1
len: 14
abundance: many
j_gene: TRBJ2-7
CDR3nt: TGTGCCAGCAGTTTTGGACAGGGGGCTGTCGAGCAGTACTTC
CDR3aa: CASSFGQGAVEQYF

v_gene: TRBV19
d_gene: TRBD1
len: 14
abundance: few
j_gene: TRBJ1-5
CDR3nt: TGTGCCAGTAGTAAGGGTGACAGGGGGCGACCCCAGCATTTT
CDR3aa: CASSKGDRGRPQHF